The T cell receptor beta chain described here comes from a study of T cell responses to AZD1222 COVID-19 vaccine. Study-level results: After the peak T cell response, and only then, were repertoires sampled. Spike-specific TCR breadth and depth grew following two AZD1222 doses.

TCRdb's table, derived via immunoSEQ multiplex PCR, lists solely in-frame clones and lacks some. The sample has about 97,000 clones, less than 90% seen once. In its sample, this clone was seen a few times. The antigen is not known. The source was peripheral blood, collected on day 0 of AZD1222 vaccination. This clonotype was obtained from an adult in good health.

CDR3 residues: CASSHASGGEAFF. The CDR3 coding sequence is TGTGCCAGCAGCCACGCTTCCGGTGGTGAAGCTTTCTTT. The chain has TRBV4-2 and TRBJ1-1; no firm D call. The CDR3 is 13 residues long. Germline V gene data show CDR1 as LGHNA and CDR2 as YNFKEQ. V was trimmed by 3 bases and J by 7 bases, leaving 12 bases between them.